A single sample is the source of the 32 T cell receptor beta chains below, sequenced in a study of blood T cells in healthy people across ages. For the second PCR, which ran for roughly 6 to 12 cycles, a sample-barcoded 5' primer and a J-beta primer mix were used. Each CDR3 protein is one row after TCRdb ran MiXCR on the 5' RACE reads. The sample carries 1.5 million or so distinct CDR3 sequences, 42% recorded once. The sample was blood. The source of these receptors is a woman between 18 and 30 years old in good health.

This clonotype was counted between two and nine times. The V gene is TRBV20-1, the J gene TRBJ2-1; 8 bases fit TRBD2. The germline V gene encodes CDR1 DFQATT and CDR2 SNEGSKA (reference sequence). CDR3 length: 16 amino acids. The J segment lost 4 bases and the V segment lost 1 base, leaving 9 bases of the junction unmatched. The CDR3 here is CSARARRLAPYNEQFF. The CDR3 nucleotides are TGCAGTGCTAGAGCCCGTAGACTAGCGCCTTACAATGAGCAGTTCTTC.

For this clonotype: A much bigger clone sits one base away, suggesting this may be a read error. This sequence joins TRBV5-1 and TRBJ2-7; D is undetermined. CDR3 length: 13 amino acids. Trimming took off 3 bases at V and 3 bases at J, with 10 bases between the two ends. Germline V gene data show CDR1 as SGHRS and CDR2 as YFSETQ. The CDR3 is CASSWEGLYEQYF. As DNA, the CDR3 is TGCGCCAGCAGCTGGGAAGGCCTCTACGAGCAGTACTTC.

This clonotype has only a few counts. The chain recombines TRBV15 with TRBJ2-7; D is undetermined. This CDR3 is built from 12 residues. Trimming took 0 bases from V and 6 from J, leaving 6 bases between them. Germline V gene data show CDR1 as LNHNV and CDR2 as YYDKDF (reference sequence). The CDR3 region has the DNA TGTGCCACCAGCAGAGATACGCCCGAGCAGTACTTC. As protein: CATSRDTPEQYF.

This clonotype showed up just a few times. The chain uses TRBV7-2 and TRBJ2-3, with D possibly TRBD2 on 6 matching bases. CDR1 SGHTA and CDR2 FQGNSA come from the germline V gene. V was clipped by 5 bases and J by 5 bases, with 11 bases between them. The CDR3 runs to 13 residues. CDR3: CASSAGLKDTQYF. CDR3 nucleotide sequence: TGTGCCAGCAGCGCGGGACTTAAAGATACGCAGTATTTT.

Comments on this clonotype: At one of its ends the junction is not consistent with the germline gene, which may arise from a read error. CDR3 nucleotide sequence: TGTGCCAGCAGCTTTCAAGGTTCACCCCCCCACTTT. This translates into CASSFQGSPPHF. The J gene is TRBJ1-6, the V gene TRBV7-9; no clear D. This CDR3 spans 12 amino acids. The germline CDR1 and CDR2 sequences are SEHNR and FQNEAQ (reference sequence).

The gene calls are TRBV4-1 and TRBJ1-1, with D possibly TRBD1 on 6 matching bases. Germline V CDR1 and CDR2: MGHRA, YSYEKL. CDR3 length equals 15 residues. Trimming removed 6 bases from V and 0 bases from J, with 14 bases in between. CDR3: CASRVNRDVNTEAFF. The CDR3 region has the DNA TGCGCCAGCAGAGTAAACAGGGACGTGAACACTGAAGCTTTCTTT.

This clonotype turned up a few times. The CDR3 coding sequence is TGTGCCAGCAGCCTTGTCCTCAAATTTATCTCAAGGGGCTCCTACAATGAGCAGTTCTTC. Translating it yields CASSLVLKFISRGSYNEQFF. The chain has TRBV6-2 or TRBV6-3 and TRBJ2-1, with D possibly matching TRBD1 (5 bases). Trimming pared 6 bases from V and 0 bases from J, leaving 27 bases between. The CDR3 totals 20 residues. Germline loops: CDR1 MNHEY, CDR2 SVGEGT.

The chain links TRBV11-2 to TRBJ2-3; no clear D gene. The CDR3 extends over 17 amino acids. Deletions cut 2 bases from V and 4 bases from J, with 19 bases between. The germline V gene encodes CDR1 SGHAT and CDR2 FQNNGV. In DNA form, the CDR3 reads TGTGCCAGCAGCTTACATTCAGACGGAAAAGCCCCAGATACGCAGTATTTT. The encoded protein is CASSLHSDGKAPDTQYF.

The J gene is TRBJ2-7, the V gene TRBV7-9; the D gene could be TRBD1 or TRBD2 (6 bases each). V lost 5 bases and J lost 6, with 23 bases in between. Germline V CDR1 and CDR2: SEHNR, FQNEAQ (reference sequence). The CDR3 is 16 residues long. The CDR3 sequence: CASSPAGGGKESEQYF. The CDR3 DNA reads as TGTGCCAGCAGCCCCGCCGGAGGGGGAAAAGAGAGCGAGCAGTACTTC.

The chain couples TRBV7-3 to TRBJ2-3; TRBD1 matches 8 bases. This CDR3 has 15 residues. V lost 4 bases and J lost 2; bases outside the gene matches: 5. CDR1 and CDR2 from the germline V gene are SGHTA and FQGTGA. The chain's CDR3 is CASSSRDRHTDTQYF. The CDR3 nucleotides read TGTGCCAGCAGCTCCCGGGACAGGCACACAGATACGCAGTATTTT.

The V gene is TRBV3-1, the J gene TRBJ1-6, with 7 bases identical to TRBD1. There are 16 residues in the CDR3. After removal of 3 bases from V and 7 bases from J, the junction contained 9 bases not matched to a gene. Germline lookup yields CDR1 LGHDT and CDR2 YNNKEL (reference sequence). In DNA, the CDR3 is TGTGCCAGCAGCCAGGCCACAGGGGTCCAAAATTCACCCCTCCACTTT. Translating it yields CASSQATGVQNSPLHF.

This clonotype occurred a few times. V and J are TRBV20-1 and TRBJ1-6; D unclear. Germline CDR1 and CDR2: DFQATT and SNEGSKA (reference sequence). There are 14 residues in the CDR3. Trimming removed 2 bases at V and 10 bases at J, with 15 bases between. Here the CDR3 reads CSARPGASSSPLHF. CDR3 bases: TGCAGTGCTAGACCCGGTGCTTCGTCGTCACCCCTCCACTTT.

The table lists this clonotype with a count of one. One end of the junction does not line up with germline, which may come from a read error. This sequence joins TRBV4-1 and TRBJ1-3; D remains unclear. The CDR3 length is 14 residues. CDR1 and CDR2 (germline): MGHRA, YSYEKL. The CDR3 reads CASNQQESGNTIYF. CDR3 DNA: TGCGCCAGCAACCAACAAGAATCGGGAAACACCATATATTTT.

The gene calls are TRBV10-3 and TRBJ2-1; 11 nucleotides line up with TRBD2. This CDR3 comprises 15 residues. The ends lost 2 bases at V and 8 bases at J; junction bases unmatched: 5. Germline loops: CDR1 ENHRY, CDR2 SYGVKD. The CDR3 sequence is CAISETSGGWDEQFF. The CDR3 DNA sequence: TGTGCCATCAGTGAGACTAGCGGGGGCTGGGATGAGCAGTTCTTC.

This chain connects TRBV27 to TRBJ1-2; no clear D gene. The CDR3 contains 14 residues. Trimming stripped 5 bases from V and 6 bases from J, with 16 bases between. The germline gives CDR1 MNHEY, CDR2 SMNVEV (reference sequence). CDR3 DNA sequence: TGTGCCAGCAGTCCAACCTCCGTAGCTGATGGCTACACCTTC. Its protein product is CASSPTSVADGYTF.

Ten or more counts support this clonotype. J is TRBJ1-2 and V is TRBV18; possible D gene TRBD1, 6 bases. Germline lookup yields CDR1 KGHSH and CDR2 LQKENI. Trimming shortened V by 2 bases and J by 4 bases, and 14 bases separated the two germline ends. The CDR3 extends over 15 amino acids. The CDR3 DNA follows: TGTGCCAGCTCACCAGGACTGGCACAGGGCTATGGCTACACCTTC. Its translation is CASSPGLAQGYGYTF.

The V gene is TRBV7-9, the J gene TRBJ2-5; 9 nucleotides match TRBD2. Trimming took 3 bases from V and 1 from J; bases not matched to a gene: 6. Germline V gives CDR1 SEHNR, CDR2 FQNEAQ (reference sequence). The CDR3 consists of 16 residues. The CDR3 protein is CASSFLAGVIQETQYF. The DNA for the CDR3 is TGTGCCAGCAGCTTTTTAGCGGGGGTTATCCAAGAGACCCAGTACTTC.

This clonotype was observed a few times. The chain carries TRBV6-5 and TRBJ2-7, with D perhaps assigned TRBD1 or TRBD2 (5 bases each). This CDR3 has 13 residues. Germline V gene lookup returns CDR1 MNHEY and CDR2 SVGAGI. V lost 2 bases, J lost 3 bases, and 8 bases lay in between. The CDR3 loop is CASSYRDGYEQYF. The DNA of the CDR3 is TGTGCCAGCAGTTACCGGGACGGCTACGAGCAGTACTTC.

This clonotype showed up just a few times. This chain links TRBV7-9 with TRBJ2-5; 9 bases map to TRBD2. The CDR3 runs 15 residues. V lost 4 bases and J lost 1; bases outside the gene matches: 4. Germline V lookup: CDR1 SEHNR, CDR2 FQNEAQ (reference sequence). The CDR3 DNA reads TGTGCCAGCAGCTGGAGCGGGGGGCCCCAAGAGACCCAGTACTTC. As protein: CASSWSGGPQETQYF. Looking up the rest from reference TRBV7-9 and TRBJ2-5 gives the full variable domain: DTGVSQNPRHKITKRGQNVTFRCDPISEHNRLYWYRQTLGQGPEFLTYFQNEAQLEKSRLLSDRFSAERPKGSFSTLEIQRTEQGDSAMYLCASSWSGGPQETQYFGPGTRLLVL.

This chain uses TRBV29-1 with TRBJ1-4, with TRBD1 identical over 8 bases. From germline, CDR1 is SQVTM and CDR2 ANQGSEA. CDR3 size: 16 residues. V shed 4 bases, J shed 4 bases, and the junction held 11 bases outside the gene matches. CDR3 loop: CSVVGQGARDNEKLFF. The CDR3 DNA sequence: TGCAGCGTTGTCGGGCAGGGGGCGCGTGATAATGAAAAACTGTTTTTT.

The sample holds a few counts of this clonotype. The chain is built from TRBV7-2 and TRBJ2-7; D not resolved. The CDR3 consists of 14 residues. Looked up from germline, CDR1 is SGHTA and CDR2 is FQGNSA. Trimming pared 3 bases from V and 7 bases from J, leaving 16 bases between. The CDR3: CASSLNLSPEEQYF. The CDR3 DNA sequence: TGTGCCAGCAGCTTGAATCTATCCCCAGAGGAGCAGTACTTC.

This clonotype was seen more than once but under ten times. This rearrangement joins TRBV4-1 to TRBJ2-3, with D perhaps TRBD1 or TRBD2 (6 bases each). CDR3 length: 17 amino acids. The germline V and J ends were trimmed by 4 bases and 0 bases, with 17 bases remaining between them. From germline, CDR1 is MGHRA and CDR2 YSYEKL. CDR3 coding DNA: TGCGCCAGCAGCCCTGAAAACGGGGGCGTTAGCACAGATACGCAGTATTTT. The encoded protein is CASSPENGGVSTDTQYF.

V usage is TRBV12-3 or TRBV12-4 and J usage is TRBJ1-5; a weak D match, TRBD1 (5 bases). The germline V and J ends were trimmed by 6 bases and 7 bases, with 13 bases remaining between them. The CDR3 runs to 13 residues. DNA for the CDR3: TGTGCCAGCAGGATGACAGCCACCCAGCCCCAGCATTTT. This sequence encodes CASRMTATQPQHF.

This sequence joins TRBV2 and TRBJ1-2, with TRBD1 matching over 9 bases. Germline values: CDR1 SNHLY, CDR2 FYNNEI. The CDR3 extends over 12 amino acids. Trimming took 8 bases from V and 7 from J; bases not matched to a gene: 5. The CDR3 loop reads CASEGQGGGYTF. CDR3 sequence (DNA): TGTGCCAGCGAGGGACAGGGAGGTGGCTACACCTTC.

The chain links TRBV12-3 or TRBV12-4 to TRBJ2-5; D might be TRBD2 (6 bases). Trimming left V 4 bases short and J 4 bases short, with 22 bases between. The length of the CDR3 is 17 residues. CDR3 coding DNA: TGTGCCAGCAGTTATACGCCGCGGGGCAGGGCGGCAGAGACCCAGTACTTC. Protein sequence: CASSYTPRGRAAETQYF.

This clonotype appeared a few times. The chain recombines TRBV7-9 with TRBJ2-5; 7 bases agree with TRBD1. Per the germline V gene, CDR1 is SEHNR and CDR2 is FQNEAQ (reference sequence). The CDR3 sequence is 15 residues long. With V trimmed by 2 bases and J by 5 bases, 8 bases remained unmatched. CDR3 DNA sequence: TGTGCCAGCAGCTTACCGACAGGGTTAGGCGAGACCCAGTACTTC. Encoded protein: CASSLPTGLGETQYF.

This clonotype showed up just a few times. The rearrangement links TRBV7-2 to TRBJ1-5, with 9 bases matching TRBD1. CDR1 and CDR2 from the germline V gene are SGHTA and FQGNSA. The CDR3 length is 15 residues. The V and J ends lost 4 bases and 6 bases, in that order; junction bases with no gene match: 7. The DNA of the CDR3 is TGTGCCAGCAGCTCAGACAGGGGGACGAGTCAGCCCCAGCATTTT. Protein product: CASSSDRGTSQPQHF.

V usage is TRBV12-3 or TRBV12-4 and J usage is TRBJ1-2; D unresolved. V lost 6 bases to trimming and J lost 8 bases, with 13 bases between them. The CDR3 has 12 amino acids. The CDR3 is CASRRSNGGYTF. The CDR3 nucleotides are TGTGCCAGCAGACGATCTAATGGAGGCTACACCTTC.

CDR3 sequence reads: CASSPRTVNSPLHF. In nucleotides, the CDR3 is TGTGCCAGCAGCCCGCGGACAGTCAATTCACCCCTCCACTTT. The gene calls are TRBV5-6 and TRBJ1-6; D may be TRBD1 (6 bases). The CDR3 length is 14 residues. V lost 4 bases to trimming and J lost 7 bases, with 12 bases between them. The germline CDR1 and CDR2 sequences are SGHDT and YYEEEE.

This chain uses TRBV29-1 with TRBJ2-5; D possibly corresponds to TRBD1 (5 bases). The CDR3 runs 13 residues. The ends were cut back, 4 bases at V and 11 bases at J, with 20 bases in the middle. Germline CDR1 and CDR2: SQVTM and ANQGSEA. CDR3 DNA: TGCAGCGTTGTAGGGGTTCGCTACAATGAGCAGTACTTC. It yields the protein CSVVGVRYNEQYF.

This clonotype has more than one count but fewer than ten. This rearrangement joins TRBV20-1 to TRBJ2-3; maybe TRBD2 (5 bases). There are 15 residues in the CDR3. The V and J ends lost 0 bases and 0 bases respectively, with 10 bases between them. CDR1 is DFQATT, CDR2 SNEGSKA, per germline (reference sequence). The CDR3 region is CSARDTEDSTDTQYF. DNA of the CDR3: TGCAGTGCTAGAGATACGGAGGATAGCACAGATACGCAGTATTTT.

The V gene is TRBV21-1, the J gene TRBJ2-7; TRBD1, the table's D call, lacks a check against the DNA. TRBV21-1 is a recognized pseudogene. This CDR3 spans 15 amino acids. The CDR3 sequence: CASSGRTETSYEQYF. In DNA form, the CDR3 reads TGTGCCAGCAGCGGACGGACAGAAACCTCCTACGAGCAGTACTTC.